The 16 T cell receptor beta chains listed next were all sequenced from one sample in a study of T cell clonotyping in hematopoietic cell transplantation. Described time point: recipient sample about 28 days before transplant, after cytoreduction. Sequencing was performed with immunoSEQ multiplex PCR; in TCRdb, only in-frame clones are kept and a portion is missing. The top ten clones hold approximately 2.9% of a sample with about 41,000 clones, 85% of them seen once. The sequencing used peripheral blood mononuclear cells, collected before stem cell transplant. The origin of the receptors is a man in his 60s with acute myeloid leukemia. Some clones in this sample may be carry-over from other donors' samples.

This chain uses TRBV19 with TRBJ1-5; the D gene is possibly TRBD1 (6 bases). Looked up from germline, CDR1 is LNHDA and CDR2 is SQIVND (reference sequence). The CDR3 contains 13 residues. The germline V and J ends were trimmed by 5 bases and 4 bases, with 9 bases remaining between them. The CDR3 sequence: CASSGGPNQPQHF. The CDR3 bases are TGTGCCAGTAGTGGGGGCCCAAATCAGCCCCAGCATTTT.

The chain combines TRBV7-6 with TRBJ2-6, with unresolved D. This CDR3 contains 16 residues. The V gene lost 0 bases and the J gene lost 0 bases, with 6 bases spanning the gap. The germline gives CDR1 SGHVS, CDR2 FNYEAQ. The CDR3 DNA follows: TGTGCCAGCAGCTTAGCGCTGGTCTCTGGGGCCAACGTCCTGACTTTC. Residues: CASSLALVSGANVLTF.

The chain joins TRBV7-2 to TRBJ2-1; 13 bases are a match to TRBD2. In germline, CDR1 is SGHTA, CDR2 FQGNSA. The CDR3 totals 16 residues. V gave up 1 base and J gave up 13 bases; unmatched junction bases: 10. In nucleotides, the CDR3 is TGTGCCAGCAGCTTAGTCATAGGACTAGCGGGGGTCAATCAGTTCTTC. Translation gives CASSLVIGLAGVNQFF.

The V gene is TRBV29-1, the J gene TRBJ1-6, with 8 bases aligning to TRBD1. CDR1 SQVTM and CDR2 ANQGSEA come from the germline V gene. The trim removed 3 bases at V and 9 bases at J, leaving 10 bases unmatched. The CDR3 has 15 amino acids. CDR3 sequence (DNA): TGCAGCGTTGATGAGGCAGGGGGCGTCTCTTCACCCCTCCACTTT. It yields the protein CSVDEAGGVSSPLHF.

The chain carries TRBV28 and TRBJ1-4; TRBD1 is a possible D gene (6 bases). This CDR3 region has 15 residues. CDR1 is MDHEN and CDR2 is SYDVKM in the germline V gene. Trimming shortened V by 3 bases and J by 8 bases, and 16 bases separated the two germline ends. The CDR3 here is CASSLGAVLGEKLFF. CDR3 DNA sequence: TGTGCCAGCAGTTTGGGGGCGGTCCTCGGAGAAAAACTGTTTTTT.

The chain combines TRBV6-5 with TRBJ2-1; 13 nucleotides match TRBD2. This CDR3 comprises 15 residues. V lost 7 bases and J lost 9; bases outside the gene matches: 9. Germline V gene sequence: CDR1 MNHEY, CDR2 SVGAGI. The CDR3 is CASKPTGLAGTEQFF. The CDR3 DNA reads as TGTGCCAGCAAGCCCACGGGACTAGCGGGGACTGAGCAGTTCTTC.

The V and J genes are TRBV6-6 and TRBJ2-6; D is ambiguous. Trimming stripped 0 bases from V and 4 bases from J, with 7 bases between. Looked up from germline, CDR1 is MNHNY and CDR2 is SVGAGI (reference sequence). This CDR3 comprises 15 residues. The CDR3 sequence is CASSYSGSGANVLTF. DNA of the CDR3: TGTGCCAGCAGTTACTCAGGGTCCGGGGCCAACGTCCTGACTTTC.

The rearrangement joins TRBV2 to TRBJ2-5; TRBD2 aligns across 9 bases. V lost 2 bases and J lost 3; bases outside the gene matches: 4. The CDR3 sequence is 15 residues long. Looked up from germline, CDR1 is SNHLY and CDR2 is FYNNEI. The CDR3 here is CASSEQGLAKETQYF. The CDR3, as DNA: TGTGCCAGCAGTGAACAAGGACTAGCGAAAGAGACCCAGTACTTC.

This clone was seen more than once but under ten times. This rearrangement joins TRBV5-4 to TRBJ1-4, with TRBD1 identical over 9 bases. Germline V CDR1 and CDR2: SGHNT, YYREEE (reference sequence). V trimming: 3 bases; J trimming: 14 bases; junction bases outside the gene matches: 8. The CDR3 runs to 13 residues. The CDR3 spells CASSWGQGLDLFF. Written as DNA, the CDR3 is TGTGCCAGCAGCTGGGGACAGGGACTAGATCTGTTTTTT.

This clone was counted once. The J gene is TRBJ1-1, the V gene TRBV30; no reliable D call. CDR3 size: 13 residues. In germline, CDR1 is GTSNPN, CDR2 SVGIG (reference sequence). Trimming took 4 bases from V and 2 from J, leaving 11 bases between them. CDR3: CAWKGQPNTEAFF. CDR3 bases: TGTGCCTGGAAGGGCCAGCCTAACACTGAAGCTTTCTTT.

This chain joins TRBV28 and TRBJ2-5, with D possibly TRBD2 on 6 matching bases. In germline, CDR1 is MDHEN, CDR2 SYDVKM. There are 15 residues in the CDR3. Between the trimmed V and J ends, which lost 5 bases and 7 bases, there was a span of 20 bases. The CDR3 bases are TGTGCCAGCAGTCCTCAATCCCCGATGGGAGGGACCCAGTACTTC. Residues: CASSPQSPMGGTQYF.

V usage is TRBV6-1 and J usage is TRBJ2-5; TRBD1 aligns across 10 bases. Per germline, CDR1 MNHNS and CDR2 SASEGT. This CDR3 spans 14 amino acids. The V segment lost 6 bases and the J segment 4 bases; nucleotides outside the gene matches: 5. In DNA, the CDR3 is TGTGCCAGCAGGACAGGGGGCTCTGGAGAGACCCAGTACTTC. This translates into CASRTGGSGETQYF.

The chain recombines TRBV2 with TRBJ1-1, with D uncertain. The CDR3 length is 13 residues. Per germline, CDR1 SNHLY and CDR2 FYNNEI. V gave up 6 bases and J gave up 5 bases, with 13 bases separating them. The CDR3 DNA reads as TGTGCCAGCAGGGGGAGGAGGTCGACTGAAGCTTTCTTT. Translated: CASRGRRSTEAFF.

This clone appeared a few times. V and J are TRBV5-6 and TRBJ2-5; no reliable D call. This CDR3 comprises 13 residues. The germline V and J ends were trimmed by 0 bases and 2 bases, with 5 bases remaining between them. Germline assignment: CDR1 SGHDT and CDR2 YYEEEE. CDR3 region: CASSLVAQETQYF. The CDR3 region has the DNA TGTGCCAGCAGCTTGGTAGCTCAAGAGACCCAGTACTTC.

This clone has just a few counts. This chain connects TRBV11-3 to TRBJ2-1; D may be TRBD2 (6 bases). In germline, CDR1 is SGHNT, CDR2 YENEEA. V lost 8 bases and J lost 1, with 12 bases in between. The CDR3 loop spans 14 amino acids. CDR3 amino acids: CASQPGVSYNEQFF. CDR3 nucleotides: TGTGCCAGCCAGCCGGGGGTTTCCTACAATGAGCAGTTCTTC.

This clone has more than one count but fewer than ten. This chain links TRBV19 with TRBJ1-2; TRBD1 matches 7 bases. The CDR3 covers 14 residues. In germline, CDR1 is LNHDA, CDR2 SQIVND (reference sequence). J gave up 3 bases and V 4 bases, and 5 bases lay outside the gene matches. The CDR3 is CASSNQTGYYGYTF. The CDR3 nucleotides are TGTGCCAGTAGTAACCAGACAGGGTACTATGGCTACACCTTC.